The 12 T cell receptor beta chains reported below all come from one sample, sequenced in a study of control samples from healthy donors and cancer patients. Sequencing was performed with immunoSEQ multiplex PCR; in TCRdb, only in-frame clones are kept and a portion is missing. The sample shows under 450,000 clones, 80% to 95% of them seen only once. The sequenced sample consisted of PBMCs. These TCRs come from a man aged 40-55 years with head and neck cancer.

This chain joins TRBV28 and TRBJ2-1; 15 nucleotides agree with TRBD2. The CDR3 totals 18 residues. Germline CDR1 reads MDHEN; CDR2 reads SYDVKM. Trimming took 6 bases from V and 8 from J; bases not matched to a gene: 14. As DNA, the CDR3 is TGTGCCAGCAGAACTCTTCCGGGACTAGCGGGGGGCCGGGATGAGCAGTTCTTC. This translates into CASRTLPGLAGGRDEQFF.

V and J are TRBV5-1 and TRBJ2-1; D gene uncertain. Looked up from germline, CDR1 is SGHRS and CDR2 is YFSETQ. V was trimmed by 4 bases and J by 1 base, leaving 9 bases between them. This CDR3 contains 14 residues. As DNA, the CDR3 is TGCGCCAGCAGCCCCTCCCAGTCCTACAATGAGCAGTTCTTC. Translated, it gives CASSPSQSYNEQFF.

The chain links TRBV5-1 to TRBJ1-5; TRBD1 agrees at 9 bases. In germline, CDR1 is SGHRS, CDR2 YFSETQ. CDR3 size: 15 residues. Trimming at V came to 4 bases and at J to 7 bases, leaving 9 bases not matched to a gene. The CDR3: CASSPGTGKHQPQHF. The DNA for the CDR3 is TGCGCCAGCAGCCCAGGGACAGGGAAACACCAGCCCCAGCATTTT.

The chain joins TRBV28 to TRBJ1-1, with 8 bases aligning to TRBD1. The CDR3 has 14 amino acids. Germline V gene data show CDR1 as MDHEN and CDR2 as SYDVKM. The V gene end was trimmed by 8 bases and the J gene end by 1 base; junction bases not matched to a gene: 6. The CDR3 bases are TGTGCCAGCGGGGCAGGGGGCCGGAACACTGAAGCTTTCTTT. Translation: CASGAGGRNTEAFF.

The chain carries TRBV3-1 (or the pseudogene TRBV3-2) and TRBJ1-2; 10 bases are shared with TRBD1. Losses at the gene ends were 4 bases for V and 6 bases for J; bases not matched to a gene: 11. This CDR3 has 16 residues. CDR1 and CDR2 (germline): LGHDT, YNNKEL (reference sequence). The CDR3 loop is CASSRKGDRGRHGYTF. The CDR3 nucleotides read TGTGCCAGCAGCCGAAAAGGGGACAGGGGAAGACATGGCTACACCTTC.

This clone was seen more than once but under ten times. The rearrangement uses TRBV4-3 and TRBJ1-5; D is unresolved. V gave up 0 bases and J gave up 5 bases, with 11 bases separating them. The CDR3 loop spans 15 amino acids. Looked up from germline, CDR1 is LGHNA and CDR2 is YSLEER. The CDR3 is CASSQDRSKYQPQHF. The CDR3 region has the DNA TGCGCCAGCAGCCAAGACCGGTCCAAGTATCAGCCCCAGCATTTT.

V and J are TRBV4-3 and TRBJ1-1, with TRBD1 as a possible D gene (5 bases). Germline V gene sequence: CDR1 LGHNA, CDR2 YSLEER. The CDR3 loop spans 14 amino acids. Trimming pared 5 bases from V and 2 bases from J, leaving 12 bases between. The CDR3 bases are TGCGCCAGCAGCTTGTTCCGGGACAACACTGAAGCTTTCTTT. Translated, it gives CASSLFRDNTEAFF.

The chain has TRBV5-6 and TRBJ2-5; D is perhaps TRBD1 (6 bases). The CDR3 is made up of 14 amino acids. V lost 4 bases and J lost 1, with 11 bases in between. The germline gives CDR1 SGHDT, CDR2 YYEEEE. The CDR3 nucleotides are TGTGCCAGCAGCCCCCAGGGGTTCCAAGAGACCCAGTACTTC. It codes for CASSPQGFQETQYF.

The rearrangement uses TRBV11-1 and TRBJ2-5; TRBD1 agrees at 10 bases. This CDR3 spans 14 amino acids. Germline CDR1 is SGHAT and CDR2 is FQDESV (reference sequence). With V trimmed by 5 bases and J by 5 bases, 5 bases remained unmatched. As DNA, the CDR3 is TGTGCCAGCAGCCGGGACAGGGGAGTGGAGACCCAGTACTTC. It yields the protein CASSRDRGVETQYF. The complete variable domain, with remaining parts taken from reference TRBV11-1 and TRBJ2-5, reads EAEVAQSPRYKITEKSQAVAFWCDPISGHATLYWYRQILGQGPELLVQFQDESVVDDSQLPKDRFSAERLKGVDSTLKIQPAELGDSAMYLCASSRDRGVETQYFGPGTRLLVL.

Notes on this clone: This CDR3 is also generated by other DNA sequences in the sample. The chain combines TRBV2 with TRBJ2-7, with D perhaps TRBD1 or TRBD2 (5 bases each). Between the trimmed V and J ends, which lost 5 bases and 0 bases, there was a span of 8 bases. This CDR3 spans 13 amino acids. Germline loops: CDR1 SNHLY, CDR2 FYNNEI. The CDR3 reads CASSRDRSYEQYF. The CDR3 DNA follows: TGTGCCAGCAGTAGGGACCGCTCCTACGAGCAGTACTTC.

The rearrangement links TRBV5-6 to TRBJ2-7, with TRBD1 identical over 7 bases. CDR3 length equals 14 residues. The junction had 2 bases not matched to a gene; V was cut back by 2 bases and J by 0 bases. Germline CDR1 SGHDT, CDR2 YYEEEE. CDR3 DNA: TGTGCCAGCAGCTTCGACAGGGCCTCCTACGAGCAGTACTTC. Translation: CASSFDRASYEQYF.

V usage is TRBV4-1 and J usage is TRBJ2-6; D might be TRBD1 or TRBD2, each matching 5 bases. Trimming left V 6 bases short and J 2 bases short, with 5 bases between. The germline gives CDR1 MGHRA, CDR2 YSYEKL. This CDR3 comprises 13 residues. The DNA of the CDR3 is TGCGCCAGCAGGGGGGCTGGGGCCAACGTCCTGACTTTC. It translates to CASRGAGANVLTF.